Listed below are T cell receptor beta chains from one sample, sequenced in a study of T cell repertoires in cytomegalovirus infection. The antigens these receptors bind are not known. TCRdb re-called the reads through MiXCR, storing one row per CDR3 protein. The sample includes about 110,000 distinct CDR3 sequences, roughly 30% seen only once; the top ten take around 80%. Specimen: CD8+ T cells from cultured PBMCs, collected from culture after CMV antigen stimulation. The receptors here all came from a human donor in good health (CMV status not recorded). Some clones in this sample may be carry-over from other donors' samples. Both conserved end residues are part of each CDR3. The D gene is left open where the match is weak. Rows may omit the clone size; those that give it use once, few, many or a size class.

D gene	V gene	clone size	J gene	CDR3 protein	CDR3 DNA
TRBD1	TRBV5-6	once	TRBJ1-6	CASSSDRDYNSPLHF	TGTGCCAGCAGCTCTGACAGGGACTATAATTCACCCCTCCACTTT
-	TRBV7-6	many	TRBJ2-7	CASSLGVTGTYEQYF	TGTGCCAGCAGCTTAGGGGTGACTGGAACCTACGAGCAGTACTTC
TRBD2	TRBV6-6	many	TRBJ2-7	CASSYSGASGDYEQYF	TGTGCCAGCAGTTACTCGGGTGCTAGCGGAGACTACGAGCAGTACTTC
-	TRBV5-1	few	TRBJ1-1	CASSLAGWNTEAFF	TGCGCCAGCAGCTTGGCCGGGTGGAACACTGAAGCTTTCTTT
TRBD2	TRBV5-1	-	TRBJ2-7	CASSLLGGSHEQYF	TGCGCCAGCAGCTTGCTCGGGGGGTCCCACGAGCAGTACTTC
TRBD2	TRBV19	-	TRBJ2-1	CASSTLADYSYNEQFF	TGTGCCAGTAGTACCCTAGCGGACTACTCCTACAATGAGCAGTTCTTC
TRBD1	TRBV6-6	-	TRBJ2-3	CASGTVGPSTDTQYF	TGTGCCAGCGGGACAGTAGGGCCCAGCACAGATACGCAGTATTTT
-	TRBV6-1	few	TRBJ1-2	CASSEGNIYGYTF	TGTGCCAGCAGCGAAGGGAACATATATGGCTACACCTTC
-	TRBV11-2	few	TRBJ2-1	CASSLSPTVAYNEQFF	TGTGCCAGCAGCTTATCGCCCACAGTAGCTTACAATGAGCAGTTCTTC
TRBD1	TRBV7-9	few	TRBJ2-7	CASIGTGSPIQVF	TGTGCCAGCATCGGGACAGGAAGTCCTATACAGGTCTTC
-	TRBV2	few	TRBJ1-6	CASREFDSPLHF	TGTGCCAGCAGGGAGTTTGATTCACCCCTCCACTTT
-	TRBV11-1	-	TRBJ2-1	CASSLRGRGDPRNEQFF	TGTGCCAGCAGCTTACGGGGTCGTGGGGACCCTCGGAATGAGCAGTTCTTC
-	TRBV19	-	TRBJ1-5	CASSASSNQPQHF	TGTGCCAGTAGTGCGAGTAGCAATCAGCCCCAGCATTTT
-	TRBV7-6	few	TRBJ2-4	CASSPFPGDIQYF	TGTGCCAGCAGCCCATTCCCAGGCGACATTCAGTACTTC
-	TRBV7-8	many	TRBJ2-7	CASSLEGRAHEQYF	TGTGCCAGCAGCTTAGAGGGCAGGGCCCACGAGCAGTACTTC
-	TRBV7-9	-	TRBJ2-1	CASSWSGTATYNEQFF	TGTGCCAGCAGCTGGTCCGGGACGGCCACCTACAATGAGCAGTTCTTC
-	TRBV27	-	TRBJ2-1	CASSLSWYNEQFF	TGTGCCAGCAGTTTATCGTGGTACAATGAGCAGTTCTTC
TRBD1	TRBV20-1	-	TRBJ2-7	CSASRGGAIDEQYF	TGCAGTGCTAGTAGAGGGGGCGCAATCGACGAGCAGTACTTC
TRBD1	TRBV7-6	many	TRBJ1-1	CASSPTGGNTEAFF	TGTGCCAGCAGCCCTACAGGGGGAAACACTGAAGCTTTCTTT
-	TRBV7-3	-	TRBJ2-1	CASSVPGDNEQFF	TGTGCCAGCAGCGTGCCGGGGGACAATGAGCAGTTCTTC
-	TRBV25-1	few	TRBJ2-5	CASSESWGQGVVGETQYF	TGTGCCAGCAGTGAATCTTGGGGGCAGGGTGTTGTAGGAGAGACCCAGTACTTC
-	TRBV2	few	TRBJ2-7	CASSEDGRSSYEQYF	TGTGCCAGCAGTGAAGACGGCCGGAGCTCCTACGAGCAGTACTTC
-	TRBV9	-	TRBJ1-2	CASSSRDTYGYTF	TGTGCCAGCAGCAGCCGGGACACCTATGGCTACACCTTC
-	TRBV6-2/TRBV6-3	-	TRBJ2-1	CASVRRGGPWSGNEQFF	TGTGCCAGCGTCCGGAGGGGGGGCCCCTGGTCGGGCAATGAGCAGTTCTTC
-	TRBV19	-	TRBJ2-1	CASSSAPYNEQFF	TGTGCCAGTAGTTCGGCACCCTACAATGAGCAGTTCTTC
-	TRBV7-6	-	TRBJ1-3	CASSLSGSGNTIYF	TGTGCCAGCAGCTTAAGCGGCTCTGGAAACACCATATATTTT
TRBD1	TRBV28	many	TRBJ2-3	CASSFAGTGRDTQYF	TGTGCCAGCAGTTTCGCCGGGACAGGGAGGGATACGCAGTATTTT
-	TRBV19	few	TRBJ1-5	CASSEGYQPQHF	TGTGCCAGTAGTGAGGGTTATCAGCCCCAGCATTTT
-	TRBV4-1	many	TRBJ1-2	CASSHYQEANYGYTF	TGCGCCAGCAGCCATTATCAGGAAGCTAACTATGGCTACACCTTC
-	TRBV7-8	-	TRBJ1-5	CASSPRGRVEVGQPQHF	TGTGCCAGCAGCCCCCGTGGCAGGGTAGAGGTCGGGCAGCCCCAGCATTTT
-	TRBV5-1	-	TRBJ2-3	CASSERGTPDTQYF	TGCGCCAGCTCCGAACGGGGGACCCCAGATACGCAGTATTTT
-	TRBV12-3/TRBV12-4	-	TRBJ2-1	CASSLPGTDQNEQFF	TGTGCCAGCAGTTTACCCGGGACTGATCAGAATGAGCAGTTCTTC
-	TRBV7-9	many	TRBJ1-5	CASSKTGNQPQHF	TGTGCCAGCAGCAAAACAGGGAATCAGCCCCAGCATTTT
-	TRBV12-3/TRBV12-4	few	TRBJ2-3	CASSHGVPSTDTQYF	TGTGCCAGCAGCCACGGAGTTCCTAGCACAGATACGCAGTATTTT
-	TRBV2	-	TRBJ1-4	CASSEVGFSGEKLFF	TGTGCCAGCAGTGAAGTCGGGTTTTCGGGGGAAAAACTGTTTTTT
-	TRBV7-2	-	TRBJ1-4	CASSAQGTTNEKLFF	TGTGCCAGCAGCGCACAGGGCACAACTAATGAAAAACTGTTTTTT
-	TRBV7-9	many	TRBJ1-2	CASSSYVLLRTGGYTF	TGTGCCAGCAGCTCCTACGTCCTCTTAAGGACGGGTGGCTACACCTTC
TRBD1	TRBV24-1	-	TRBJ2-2	CATRGTGAGELFF	TGTGCCACCCGCGGGACAGGGGCCGGGGAGCTGTTTTTT
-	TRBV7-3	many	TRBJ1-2	CASSPGTGLYGYTF	TGTGCCAGCAGCCCGGGAACTGGCCTCTATGGCTACACCTTC
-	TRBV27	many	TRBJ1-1	CASSHGLYTEAFF	TGTGCCAGCAGTCACGGACTGTACACTGAAGCTTTCTTT
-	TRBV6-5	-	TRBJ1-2	CASSYSWGAYGYTF	TGTGCCAGCAGTTACTCGTGGGGAGCCTATGGCTACACCTTC
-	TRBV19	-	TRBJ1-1	CASRAGTEAFF	TGTGCCAGTAGGGCAGGTACTGAAGCTTTCTTT
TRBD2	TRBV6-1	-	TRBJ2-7	CASSRGGRNEQYF	TGTGCCAGTTCCCGGGGGGGCCGGAACGAGCAGTACTTC
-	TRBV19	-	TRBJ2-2	CASSWSGGGPGELFF	TGTGCCAGTTCATGGTCTGGTGGCGGGCCCGGGGAGCTGTTTTTT
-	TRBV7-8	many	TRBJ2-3	CASSLAAAPITDTQYF	TGTGCCAGCAGCTTAGCCGCCGCTCCTATTACAGATACGCAGTATTTT
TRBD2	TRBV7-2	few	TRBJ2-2	CASSLAPGLAGPTGELFF	TGTGCCAGCAGCTTAGCCCCCGGACTAGCGGGGCCAACCGGGGAGCTGTTTTTT
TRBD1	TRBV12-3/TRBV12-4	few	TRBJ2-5	CASNPLGDRDYLADF	TGTGCCAGCAATCCCTTAGGGGACAGGGACTACCTCGCAGACTTC
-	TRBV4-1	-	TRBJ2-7	CASSQGQVGYEQYF	TGCGCCAGCAGCCAAGGACAGGTCGGGTACGAGCAGTACTTC
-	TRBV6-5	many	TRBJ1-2	CASSYSMEMVDGYTF	TGTGCCAGCAGTTACTCGATGGAAATGGTAGATGGCTACACCTTC
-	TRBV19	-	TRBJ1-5	CASGYRVSNQPQHF	TGTGCCAGTGGATACAGGGTTAGCAATCAGCCCCAGCATTTT
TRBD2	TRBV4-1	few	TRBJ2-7	CASSRVLGGGEQYF	TGCGCCAGCAGCCGGGTCCTCGGCGGGGGAGAGCAGTACTTC
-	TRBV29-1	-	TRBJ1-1	CSVGAATEAFF	TGCAGCGTTGGGGCAGCTACTGAAGCTTTCTTT
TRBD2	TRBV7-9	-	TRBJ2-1	CASSLAGGDNEQFF	TGTGCCAGCAGCTTAGCGGGGGGGGACAATGAGCAGTTCTTC
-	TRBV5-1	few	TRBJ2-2	CAPNTGELFF	TGCGCCCCGAACACCGGGGAGCTGTTTTTT
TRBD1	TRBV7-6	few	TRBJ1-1	CASSYTTGTAEAFF	TGTGCCAGCAGCTATACGACAGGGACCGCTGAAGCTTTCTTT
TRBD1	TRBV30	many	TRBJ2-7	CAGTGTGGHEQYF	TGTGCCGGTACCGGGACAGGGGGCCACGAGCAGTACTTC
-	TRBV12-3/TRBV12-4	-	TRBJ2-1	CASSLSEDEQFF	TGTGCCAGCAGTTTATCCGAGGATGAGCAGTTCTTC
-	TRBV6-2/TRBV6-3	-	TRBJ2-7	CASSIVQAYEQYF	TGTGCCAGCAGCATCGTGCAGGCCTACGAGCAGTACTTC
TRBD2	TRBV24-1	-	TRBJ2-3	CATSDFSPSGLALADTQYF	TGTGCCACCAGTGATTTCAGTCCTTCGGGACTAGCCTTGGCAGATACGCAGTATTTT
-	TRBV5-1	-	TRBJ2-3	CASSLTVGGTDTQYF	TGCGCCAGCAGCTTAACCGTCGGAGGCACAGATACGCAGTATTTT